The 29 T cell receptor beta chains presented below share a single source sample, sequenced in a study of vaccination effects on CD4 cells after COVID-19 (dated by TCRdb to about 2022). These receptors lack a known antigen. The method behind the library was the immunoSEQ multiplex PCR assay. The table comes from immuneACCESS by way of TCRdb, which keeps in-frame sequences with V and J called. Part of the clones is missing from these tables; in studies checked, under half for an unresolved V gene and the rest for unknown reasons. The sample records some 68,000 clones, around three quarters of which are singletons. Roughly 4% of the sample rests with the top ten. The ViraFEST assay stimulated PBMC with viral peptide pools and then used TCR sequencing to identify antigen-specific CD4+ T cell clonotypes by expansion. After about 10 days of culture, CD4+ T cells were isolated with the EasySep CD4+ T cell isolation kit. None of the healthy vaccine recipients had a prior SARS-CoV-2 infection, which was confirmed by nucleocapsid antibody tests that came back negative both before and after vaccination.

The material sequenced was CD4+ T cells from PBMCs cultured with HCoV-OC43 spike peptides, taken before COVID-19 vaccination. Explained via the paper, the cell subset or site label denotes: HCoV-OC43 spike overlapping peptide pool stimulation. Receptors were obtained from a human donor who received a COVID-19 vaccine.

V and J are TRBV5-8 and TRBJ1-2; the D is unclear. The CDR3 contains 11 residues. Trimming cost V 2 bases and J 7 bases, with 6 bases left between them. The germline V gene encodes CDR1 SGHTS and CDR2 YDEGEE. The chain's CDR3 is CASSFSGGYTF. The CDR3 nucleotides read TGTGCCAGCAGCTTTAGTGGTGGCTACACCTTC.

This rearrangement joins TRBV10-3 to TRBJ2-5; D gene ambiguous. Germline-derived CDR1 and CDR2 are ENHRY and SYGVKD. The CDR3 contains 16 residues. V gave up 0 bases and J gave up 0 bases, with 11 bases separating them. For the CDR3, the DNA is TGTGCCATCAGTGAGTCGATCGCCGGAAACCAAGAGACCCAGTACTTC. Translated: CAISESIAGNQETQYF.

This rearrangement joins TRBV6-5 to TRBJ2-7; TRBD1 is a possible D gene (6 bases). Germline V CDR1 and CDR2: MNHEY, SVGAGI. V lost 6 bases to trimming and J lost 0 bases, with 12 bases between them. The CDR3 is 14 amino acids. CDR3 nucleotide sequence: TGTGCCAGCAGGAGGACAGAACCCTCCTACGAGCAGTACGTC. Protein sequence: CASRRTEPSYEQYV.

This rearrangement joins TRBV6-5 to TRBJ1-1; 9 bases line up with TRBD1. The V segment lost 7 bases and the J segment 4 bases; nucleotides outside the gene matches: 10. Germline-derived CDR1 and CDR2 are MNHEY and SVGAGI. This CDR3 spans 15 amino acids. DNA of the CDR3: TGTGCCAGCAACCCACAGGGGGCGACTTTCACTGAAGCTTTCTTT. Protein product: CASNPQGATFTEAFF.

The V call is TRBV5-1, the J call TRBJ1-4; 8 bases fit TRBD1. Trimming at V came to 4 bases and at J to 4 bases, leaving 9 bases not matched to a gene. Germline assignment: CDR1 SGHRS and CDR2 YFSETQ. This CDR3 has 16 residues. The CDR3 DNA reads as TGCGCCAGCAGCCCCAATGGACAGGGAATTAATGAAAAACTGTTTTTT. This translates into CASSPNGQGINEKLFF.

This chain uses TRBV19 with TRBJ2-3; TRBD1 matches 8 bases. CDR3 length: 14 residues. V was pared by 3 bases and J by 3 bases, with 2 bases of the junction left unmatched. Germline CDR1 reads LNHDA; CDR2 reads SQIVND (reference sequence). This chain's CDR3 is CASSIDRGTDTQYF. The CDR3 DNA is TGTGCCAGTAGTATTGACAGGGGAACAGATACGCAGTATTTT.

The chain couples TRBV5-6 to TRBJ2-7; a weak D match, TRBD1 (5 bases). The CDR3 is 14 residues long. Germline CDR1 is SGHDT and CDR2 is YYEEEE. V gave up 1 base and J gave up 7 bases, with 15 bases separating them. CDR3 DNA: TGTGCCAGCAGCTTGTTATCAGGGTTGGTGGAGCAGTACGTC. As protein: CASSLLSGLVEQYV.

There are a few counts of this clone. The chain has TRBV24-1 and TRBJ2-6; a weak D match, TRBD2 (5 bases). Germline values: CDR1 KGHDR, CDR2 SFDVKD. The CDR3 loop spans 15 amino acids. V gave up 3 bases and J gave up 2 bases, with 7 bases separating them. The chain's CDR3 is CATSDQRAGANVLTF. Here the CDR3 DNA reads TGTGCCACCAGTGATCAGAGGGCTGGGGCCAACGTCCTGACTTTC.

The chain has TRBV28 and TRBJ1-2, with D tentatively TRBD1 (5 bases). The CDR3 contains 15 residues. Germline V lookup: CDR1 MDHEN, CDR2 SYDVKM. With 7 bases removed from V and 0 bases from J, the gap between germline ends came to 15 bases. CDR3 DNA sequence: TGTGCCAGCATCAAAAGACAGTATACTAACTATGGCTACACCTTC. Protein sequence: CASIKRQYTNYGYTF.

The chain links TRBV7-2 to TRBJ1-2; tentatively, D is TRBD1 (6 bases). The CDR3 extends over 14 amino acids. The germline V gene encodes CDR1 SGHTA and CDR2 FQGNSA. V was shortened by 5 bases and J by 4 bases, with 14 bases between the two germline ends. The CDR3 loop reads CASSRRGEGYGYTF. The CDR3 DNA is TGTGCCAGCAGCCGCAGGGGCGAGGGCTATGGCTACACCTTC.

The J gene is TRBJ1-5, the V gene TRBV28; D remains unclear. This CDR3 contains 12 residues. Trimming took 7 bases from V and 3 from J, leaving 7 bases between them. Germline V gene data show CDR1 as MDHEN and CDR2 as SYDVKM. This CDR3 reads CASKGLNQPQHF. The CDR3 nucleotides are TGTGCCAGCAAGGGCCTCAATCAGCCCCAGCATTTT. Combining the CDR3 with reference TRBV28 and TRBJ1-5 gives the whole variable domain DVKVTQSSRYLVKRTGEKVFLECVQDMDHENMFWYRQDPGLGLRLIYFSYDVKMKEKGDIPEGYSVSREKKERFSLILESASTNQTSMYLCASKGLNQPQHFGDGTRLSIL.

This clone has only a few counts. V usage is TRBV28 and J usage is TRBJ1-1; the D is unclear. There are 14 residues in the CDR3. The germline CDR1 and CDR2 sequences are MDHEN and SYDVKM. V was trimmed by 4 bases and J by 3 bases, leaving 12 bases between them. CDR3 nucleotide sequence: TGTGCCAGCAGTTCGCGGGTGCGGGACACTGAAGCTTTCTTT. Translated, it gives CASSSRVRDTEAFF.

The V and J genes are TRBV5-1 and TRBJ2-1; D possibly matches TRBD1 or TRBD2 (6 bases each). The CDR3 is made up of 15 amino acids. Germline lookup yields CDR1 SGHRS and CDR2 YFSETQ. Between the trimmed V and J ends, which lost 3 bases and 5 bases, there was a span of 15 bases. The CDR3 DNA reads as TGCGCCAGCAGCTCTCGGGGGCCATTACACAATGAGCAGTTCTTC. Translating it yields CASSSRGPLHNEQFF.

The sample holds one count of this clone. The chain is built from TRBV3-1 (or the pseudogene TRBV3-2) and TRBJ2-3, with 8 bases fitting TRBD2. CDR1 is LGHDT and CDR2 is YNNKEL in the germline V gene (reference sequence). V was clipped by 0 bases and J by 5 bases; unmatched bases: 13. The CDR3 sequence is 18 residues long. The CDR3 nucleotides are TGTGCCAGCAGCCAAGATTTCGGGGGGGGGCGCAGAAAAGATACGCAGTATTTT. It specifies CASSQDFGGGRRKDTQYF.

CDR3 region: CASSYQRGDNEQFF. The CDR3 bases are TGTGCCAGCAGTTACCAGCGGGGGGACAATGAGCAGTTCTTC. The genes are TRBV6-5 and TRBJ2-1; the match to TRBD2 covers 9 bases. There are 14 residues in the CDR3. The V gene's germline CDR1 is MNHEY and CDR2 SVGAGI. V lost 2 bases to trimming and J lost 5 bases; unmatched junction nucleotides: 1.

This clone was observed a few times. V is TRBV28 and J is TRBJ1-5; 8 bases match TRBD1. The CDR3 loop spans 14 amino acids. The germline V gene has CDR1 MDHEN and CDR2 SYDVKM. Trimming cost V 6 bases and J 7 bases; bases outside gene matches: 8. The chain's CDR3 is CASSSQGARQPQHF. CDR3 bases: TGTGCCAGCAGCAGTCAGGGGGCACGGCAGCCCCAGCATTTT.

This chain links TRBV28 with TRBJ1-2; 9 bases fit TRBD1. Germline values: CDR1 MDHEN, CDR2 SYDVKM. The length of the CDR3 is 16 residues. Losses at the gene ends were 6 bases for V and 7 bases for J; bases not matched to a gene: 15. The CDR3, as DNA: TGTGCCAGCAGGTCATCATCACAGGGGGCCTTGTCTGGCTACACCTTC. This translates into CASRSSSQGALSGYTF.

This clone was detected a few times. The rearrangement links TRBV9 to TRBJ1-5; D is unresolved. The V gene lost 0 bases and the J gene lost 0 bases, with 7 bases spanning the gap. The CDR3 extends over 15 amino acids. CDR1 SGDLS and CDR2 YYNGEE come from the germline V gene. CDR3 in DNA: TGTGCCAGCAGCGTAGGACCGAATAGCAATCAGCCCCAGCATTTT. It is translated as CASSVGPNSNQPQHF.

This chain joins TRBV3-1 (or the pseudogene TRBV3-2) and TRBJ2-3; D ambiguous. Germline values: CDR1 LGHDT, CDR2 YNNKEL (reference sequence). The V gene lost 4 bases and the J gene lost 1 base, with 12 bases spanning the gap. There are 15 residues in the CDR3. Here the CDR3 DNA reads TGTGCCAGCAGCCCCCGATCTGGAGGCACAGATACGCAGTATTTT. Its translation: CASSPRSGGTDTQYF.

The chain uses TRBV19 and TRBJ2-1; D remains unclear. CDR1 and CDR2 (germline): LNHDA, SQIVND (reference sequence). This CDR3 is 15 amino acids long. V was trimmed by 2 bases and J by 2 bases, leaving 10 bases between them. The CDR3 loop reads CASSILGGPYNEQFF. The CDR3 DNA sequence: TGTGCCAGTAGTATACTGGGTGGCCCCTACAATGAGCAGTTCTTC.

The sample holds a few counts of this clone. The chain carries TRBV18 and TRBJ1-2, with D possibly matching TRBD1 (5 bases). Trimming cost V 1 base and J 5 bases, with 11 bases left between them. Germline-derived CDR1 and CDR2 are KGHSH and LQKENI. This CDR3 is built from 14 residues. CDR3 protein: CASSPQGREYGYTF. The DNA of the CDR3 is TGTGCCAGCTCACCACAGGGACGGGAGTATGGCTACACCTTC.

This chain joins TRBV6-5 and TRBJ2-3; D perhaps matches TRBD1 (6 bases). This CDR3 spans 14 amino acids. Germline CDR1 MNHEY, CDR2 SVGAGI. The ends were cut back, 6 bases at V and 3 bases at J, with 13 bases in the middle. CDR3 coding DNA: TGTGCCAGCAGGTCATGGACAGCGACAGATACGCAGTATTTT. Its protein product is CASRSWTATDTQYF.

V gene TRBV2 combines with J gene TRBJ1-4; D possibly corresponds to TRBD1 (6 bases). V lost 8 bases and J 7 bases, leaving 26 bases between the germline ends. CDR1 SNHLY and CDR2 FYNNEI come from the germline V gene. The CDR3 totals 17 residues. The CDR3 region is CASGFPPLGGGGEKLFF. The CDR3 DNA is TGTGCCAGCGGATTTCCCCCTCTAGGGGGAGGGGGTGAAAAACTGTTTTTT.

This clone appeared once. The chain couples TRBV28 to TRBJ2-3; D uncertain. Germline V gene lookup returns CDR1 MDHEN and CDR2 SYDVKM. This CDR3 region has 16 residues. Trimming removed 5 bases from V and 3 bases from J, with 18 bases in between. CDR3 in DNA: TGTGCCAGCAGTCCCCCCGAAGAGAAAGGGACAGATACGCAGTATTTT. Its translation is CASSPPEEKGTDTQYF. Using reference TRBV28 and TRBJ2-3 for the parts outside the CDR3, the full variable domain is DVKVTQSSRYLVKRTGEKVFLECVQDMDHENMFWYRQDPGLGLRLIYFSYDVKMKEKGDIPEGYSVSREKKERFSLILESASTNQTSMYLCASSPPEEKGTDTQYFGPGTRLTVL.

This chain connects TRBV28 to TRBJ1-5, with D maybe TRBD1 (6 bases). Germline CDR1 reads MDHEN; CDR2 reads SYDVKM. The CDR3 is 15 amino acids. V lost 6 bases to trimming and J lost 0 bases, with 12 bases between them. In DNA form, the CDR3 reads TGTGCCAGCAGCCTTAGGGGGGCTAGCAATCAGCCCCAGCATTTT. Protein sequence: CASSLRGASNQPQHF.

The V gene is TRBV5-4, the J gene TRBJ1-1; perhaps TRBD1 as D (6 bases). CDR1 is SGHNT, CDR2 YYREEE, per germline (reference sequence). V shed 4 bases and J shed 9 bases, with 16 bases lying between them. The CDR3 sequence is 13 residues long. The CDR3 here is CASSPGVTPKAFF. The CDR3 DNA follows: TGTGCCAGCAGCCCAGGGGTTACCCCCAAAGCTTTCTTT.

This sequence joins TRBV28 and TRBJ1-2, with D hard to call. This CDR3 comprises 12 residues. CDR1 and CDR2 from the germline V gene are MDHEN and SYDVKM. V lost 6 bases, J lost 5 bases, and 10 bases lay in between. CDR3 sequence (DNA): TGTGCCAGCAGCTGGTCGGTGTATGGCTACACCTTC. Its protein product is CASSWSVYGYTF.

This chain links TRBV10-3 with TRBJ2-3; TRBD2 is a possible D gene (5 bases). The germline CDR1 and CDR2 sequences are ENHRY and SYGVKD. CDR3 length: 16 amino acids. The V end lost 2 bases, the J end lost 0 bases, and 12 bases lay between the germline ends. CDR3 protein: CAISERPRASTDTQYF. The CDR3 DNA reads as TGTGCCATCAGTGAGAGACCGCGGGCTAGCACAGATACGCAGTATTTT.

The gene calls are TRBV15 and TRBJ2-7, with 8 bases identical to TRBD2. CDR1 LNHNV and CDR2 YYDKDF come from the germline V gene (reference sequence). J lost 6 bases, V lost 1 base, and 8 bases had no gene match. The CDR3 totals 15 residues. The CDR3 DNA sequence: TGTGCCACCAGCAGAGCGGGGGGGCTGAGTTCCGAGCAGTACGTC. Protein sequence: CATSRAGGLSSEQYV.